Listed here are 5 T cell receptor beta chains from one sample, sequenced in a study of OX40 agonist ivuxolimab in advanced cancers. Generated by immunoSEQ multiplex PCR, the TCRdb table keeps only in-frame clones and is missing some. Among 32,000 or so clones listed, roughly four fifths were seen once. The specimen was CD4+ or CD8+ T cells sorted from blood, collected in a trial of the OX40 agonist ivuxolimab. These receptors all come from an adult with an advanced solid tumor such as melanoma, head and neck, liver or kidney cancer.

The chain carries TRBV6-5 and TRBJ1-1, with a weak D call TRBD1 (6 bases). V shed 3 bases and J shed 1 base, with 12 bases lying between them. Germline-derived CDR1 and CDR2 are MNHEY and SVGAGI. The CDR3 covers 15 residues. The CDR3 loop is CASSYTGTTNTEAFF. The CDR3 coding sequence is TGTGCCAGCAGTTATACCGGGACAACGAACACTGAAGCTTTCTTT.

This clone was counted once. The rearrangement joins TRBV5-5 to TRBJ2-4; the D call may be TRBD1 or TRBD2 (5 bases each). Per the germline V gene, CDR1 is SGHKS and CDR2 is YYEKEE (reference sequence). V lost 6 bases to trimming and J lost 8 bases, with 21 bases between them. CDR3 length: 15 residues. The CDR3 bases are TGTGCCAGCACCCTGGCCGGGGCGAACGGAGACATTCAGTACTTC. This sequence encodes CASTLAGANGDIQYF.

The V call is TRBV10-1, the J call TRBJ2-5; D unclear. The germline V and J ends were trimmed by 8 bases and 5 bases, with 12 bases remaining between them. CDR3 size: 12 residues. The germline V gene has CDR1 WNHNN and CDR2 SYGVQD (reference sequence). CDR3 sequence: CASLCGRETQYF. The CDR3 region has the DNA TGCGCCAGCTTATGCGGTCGGGAGACCCAGTACTTC.

The rearrangement uses TRBV7-9 and TRBJ2-5; 7 positions agree with TRBD2. From germline, CDR1 is SEHNR and CDR2 FQNEAQ (reference sequence). V was pared by 4 bases and J by 1 base, with 3 bases of the junction left unmatched. This CDR3 has 14 amino acids. CDR3 nucleotide sequence: TGTGCCAGCAGCTCCGGGACTACCCAAGAGACCCAGTACTTC. Its translation is CASSSGTTQETQYF.

J is TRBJ1-2 and V is TRBV6-5; D perhaps matches TRBD1 (6 bases). The CDR3 totals 13 residues. Germline lookup yields CDR1 MNHEY and CDR2 SVGAGI. Trimming pared 2 bases from V and 6 bases from J, leaving 10 bases between. The CDR3 DNA follows: TGTGCCAGCAGTTACCGTAACAGGGATGGCTACACCTTC. This encodes CASSYRNRDGYTF.